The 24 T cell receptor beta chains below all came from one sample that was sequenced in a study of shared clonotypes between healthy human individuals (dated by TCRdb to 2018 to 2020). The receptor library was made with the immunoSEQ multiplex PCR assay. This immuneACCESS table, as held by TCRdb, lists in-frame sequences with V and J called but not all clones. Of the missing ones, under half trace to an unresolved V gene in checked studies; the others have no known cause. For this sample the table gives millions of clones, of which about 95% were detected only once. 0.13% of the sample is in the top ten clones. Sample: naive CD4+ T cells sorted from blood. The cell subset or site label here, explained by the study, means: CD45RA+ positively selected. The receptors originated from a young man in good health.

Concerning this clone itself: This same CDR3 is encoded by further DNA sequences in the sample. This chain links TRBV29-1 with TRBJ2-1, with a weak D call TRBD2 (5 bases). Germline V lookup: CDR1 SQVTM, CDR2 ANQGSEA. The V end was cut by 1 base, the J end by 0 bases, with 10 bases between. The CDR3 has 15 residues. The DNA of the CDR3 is TGCAGCGTTGAAGGGACTCCAAGCTCCTACAATGAGCAGTTCTTC. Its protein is CSVEGTPSSYNEQFF.

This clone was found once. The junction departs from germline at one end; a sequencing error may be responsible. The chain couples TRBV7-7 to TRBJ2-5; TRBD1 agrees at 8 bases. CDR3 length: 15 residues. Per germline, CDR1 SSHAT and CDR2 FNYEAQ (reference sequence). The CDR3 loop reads CASSLSRGRQETQYF. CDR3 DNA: TGTGCTAGCAGCTTGTCCAGGGGGCGGCAAGAGACCCAGTACTTC.

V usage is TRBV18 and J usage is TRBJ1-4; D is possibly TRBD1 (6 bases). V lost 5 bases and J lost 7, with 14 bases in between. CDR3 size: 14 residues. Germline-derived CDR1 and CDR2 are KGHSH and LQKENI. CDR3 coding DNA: TGTGCCAGCTCATCCCGGGACATAATTGAAAAACTGTTTTTT. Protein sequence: CASSSRDIIEKLFF.

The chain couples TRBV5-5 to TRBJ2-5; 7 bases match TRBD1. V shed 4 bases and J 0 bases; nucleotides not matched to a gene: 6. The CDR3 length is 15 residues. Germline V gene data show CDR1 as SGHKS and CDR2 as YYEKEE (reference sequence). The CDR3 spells CASSLEGGDQETQYF. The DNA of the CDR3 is TGTGCCAGCAGCCTGGAAGGGGGCGACCAAGAGACCCAGTACTTC.

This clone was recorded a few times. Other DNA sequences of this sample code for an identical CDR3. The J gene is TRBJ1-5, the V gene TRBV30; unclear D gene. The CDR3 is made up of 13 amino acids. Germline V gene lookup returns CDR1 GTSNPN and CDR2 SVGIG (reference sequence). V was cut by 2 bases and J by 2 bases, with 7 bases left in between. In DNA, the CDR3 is TGTGCCTGGAGTAGGGCGGGCAATCAGCCCCAGCATTTT. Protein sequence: CAWSRAGNQPQHF.

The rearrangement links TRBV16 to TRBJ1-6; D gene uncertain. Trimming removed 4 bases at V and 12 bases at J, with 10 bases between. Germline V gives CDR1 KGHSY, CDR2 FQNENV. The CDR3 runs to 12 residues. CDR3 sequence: CASSLPSLPLHF. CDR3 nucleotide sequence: TGTGCCAGCAGCCTCCCGAGCTTACCCCTCCACTTT.

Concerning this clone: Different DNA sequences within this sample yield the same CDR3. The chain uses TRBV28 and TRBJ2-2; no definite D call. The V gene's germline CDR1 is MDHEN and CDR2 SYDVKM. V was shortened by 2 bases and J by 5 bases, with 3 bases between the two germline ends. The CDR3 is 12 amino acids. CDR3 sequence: CASSLLTGELFF. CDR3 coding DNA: TGTGCCAGCAGTTTACTAACCGGGGAGCTGTTTTTT.

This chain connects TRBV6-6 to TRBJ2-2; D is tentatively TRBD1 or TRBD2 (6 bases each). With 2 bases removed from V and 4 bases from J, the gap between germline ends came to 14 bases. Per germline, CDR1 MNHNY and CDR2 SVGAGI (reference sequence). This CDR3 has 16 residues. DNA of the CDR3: TGTGCCAGCAGTTACCTGCGGGACACCCCCACCGGGGAGCTGTTTTTT. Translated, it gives CASSYLRDTPTGELFF.

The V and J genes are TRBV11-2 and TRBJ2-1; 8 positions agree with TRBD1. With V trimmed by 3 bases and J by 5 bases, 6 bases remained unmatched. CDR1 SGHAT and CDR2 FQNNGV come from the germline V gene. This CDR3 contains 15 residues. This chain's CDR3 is CASSLDRVRHNEQFF. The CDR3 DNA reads TGTGCCAGCAGCTTGGACAGGGTTCGGCACAATGAGCAGTTCTTC.

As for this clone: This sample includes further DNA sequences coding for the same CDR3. CDR3 sequence: CASSSGGAGEKLFF. In nucleotides, the CDR3 is TGCGCCAGCAGTTCTGGCGGGGCCGGTGAAAAACTGTTTTTT. The J gene is TRBJ1-4, the V gene TRBV5-1, with D possibly being TRBD1 (5 bases). CDR3 length equals 14 residues. Trimming left V 5 bases short and J 7 bases short, with 15 bases between. Germline lookup yields CDR1 SGHRS and CDR2 YFSETQ.

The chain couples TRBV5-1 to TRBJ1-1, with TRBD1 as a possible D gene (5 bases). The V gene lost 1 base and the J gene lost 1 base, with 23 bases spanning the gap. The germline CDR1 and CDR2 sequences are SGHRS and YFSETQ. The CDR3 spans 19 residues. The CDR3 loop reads CASSLSLPARSGRNTEAFF. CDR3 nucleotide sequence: TGCGCCAGCAGCTTGTCGCTCCCCGCCAGGTCGGGACGGAACACTGAAGCTTTCTTT.

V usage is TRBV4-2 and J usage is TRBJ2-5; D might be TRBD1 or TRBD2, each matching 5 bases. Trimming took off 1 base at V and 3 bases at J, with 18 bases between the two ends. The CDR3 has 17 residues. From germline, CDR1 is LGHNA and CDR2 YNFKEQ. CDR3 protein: CASSQVRGPGKKETQYF. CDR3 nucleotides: TGTGCCAGCAGCCAAGTTCGGGGACCGGGTAAAAAAGAGACCCAGTACTTC.

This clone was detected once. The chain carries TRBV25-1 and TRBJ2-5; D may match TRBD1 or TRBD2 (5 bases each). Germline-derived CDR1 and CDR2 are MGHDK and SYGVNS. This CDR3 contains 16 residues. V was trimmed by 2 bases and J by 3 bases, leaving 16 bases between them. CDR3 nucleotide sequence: TGTGCCAGCAGTGAAGCAAGGGGAGTGAACAAAGAGACCCAGTACTTC. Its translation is CASSEARGVNKETQYF. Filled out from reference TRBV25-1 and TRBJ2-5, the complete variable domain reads EADIYQTPRYLVIGTGKKITLECSQTMGHDKMYWYQQDPGMELHLIHYSYGVNSTEKGDLSSESTVSRIRTEHFPLTLESARPSHTSQYLCASSEARGVNKETQYFGPGTRLLVL.

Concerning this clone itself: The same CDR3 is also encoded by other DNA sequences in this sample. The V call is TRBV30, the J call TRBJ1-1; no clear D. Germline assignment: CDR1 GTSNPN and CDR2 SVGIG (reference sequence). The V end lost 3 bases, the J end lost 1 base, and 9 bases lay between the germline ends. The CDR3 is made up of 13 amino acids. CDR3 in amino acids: CAWSSSGNTEAFF. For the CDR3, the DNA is TGTGCCTGGAGCTCTTCGGGGAACACTGAAGCTTTCTTT. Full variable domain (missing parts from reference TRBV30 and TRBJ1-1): SQTIHQWPATLVQPVGSPLSLECTVEGTSNPNLYWYRQAAGRGLQLLFYSVGIGQISSEVPQNLSASRPQDRQFILSSKKLLLSDSGFYLCAWSSSGNTEAFFGQGTRLTVV.

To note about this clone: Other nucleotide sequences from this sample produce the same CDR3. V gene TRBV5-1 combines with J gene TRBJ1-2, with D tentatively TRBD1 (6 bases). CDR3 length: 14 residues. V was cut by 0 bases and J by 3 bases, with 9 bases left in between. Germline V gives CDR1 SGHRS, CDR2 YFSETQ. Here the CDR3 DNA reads TGCGCCAGCAGCTTGGACAGGGTGGACTATGGCTACACCTTC. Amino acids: CASSLDRVDYGYTF.

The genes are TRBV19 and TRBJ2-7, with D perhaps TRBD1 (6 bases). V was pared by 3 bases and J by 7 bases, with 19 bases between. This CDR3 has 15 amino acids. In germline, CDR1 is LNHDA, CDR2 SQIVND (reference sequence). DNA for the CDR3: TGTGCCAGTAGTATGAGGCAGGGGCTATTAGTGGAGCAGTACTTC. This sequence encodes CASSMRQGLLVEQYF.

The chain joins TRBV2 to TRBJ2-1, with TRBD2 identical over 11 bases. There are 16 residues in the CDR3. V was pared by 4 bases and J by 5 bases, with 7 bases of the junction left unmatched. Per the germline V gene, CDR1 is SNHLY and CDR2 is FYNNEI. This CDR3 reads CASSVIGTSGHNEQFF. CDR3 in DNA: TGTGCCAGCAGTGTAATTGGGACTAGCGGTCACAATGAGCAGTTCTTC.

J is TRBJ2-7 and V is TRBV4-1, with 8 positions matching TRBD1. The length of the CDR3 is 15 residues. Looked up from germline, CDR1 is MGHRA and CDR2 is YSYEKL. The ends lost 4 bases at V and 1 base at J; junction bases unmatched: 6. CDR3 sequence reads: CASSLVDRDSYEQYF. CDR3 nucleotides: TGCGCCAGCAGCCTAGTGGACAGGGATTCCTACGAGCAGTACTTC.

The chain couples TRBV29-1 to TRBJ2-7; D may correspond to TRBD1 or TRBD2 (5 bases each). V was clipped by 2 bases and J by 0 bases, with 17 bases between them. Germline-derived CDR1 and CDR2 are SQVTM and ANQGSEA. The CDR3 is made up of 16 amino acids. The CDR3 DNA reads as TGCAGCGTTGAATCCCCAGGGACGTCGAGCTCCTACGAGCAGTACTTC. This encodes CSVESPGTSSSYEQYF.

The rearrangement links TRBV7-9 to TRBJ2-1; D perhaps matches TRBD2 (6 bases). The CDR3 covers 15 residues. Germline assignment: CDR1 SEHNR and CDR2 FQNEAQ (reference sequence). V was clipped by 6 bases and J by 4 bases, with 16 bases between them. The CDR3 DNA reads TGTGCCAGCAGGCCCCAGCGGGCGGCATACAATGAGCAGTTCTTC. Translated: CASRPQRAAYNEQFF. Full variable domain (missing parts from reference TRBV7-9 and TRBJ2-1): DTGVSQNPRHKITKRGQNVTFRCDPISEHNRLYWYRQTLGQGPEFLTYFQNEAQLEKSRLLSDRFSAERPKGSFSTLEIQRTEQGDSAMYLCASRPQRAAYNEQFFGPGTRLTVL.

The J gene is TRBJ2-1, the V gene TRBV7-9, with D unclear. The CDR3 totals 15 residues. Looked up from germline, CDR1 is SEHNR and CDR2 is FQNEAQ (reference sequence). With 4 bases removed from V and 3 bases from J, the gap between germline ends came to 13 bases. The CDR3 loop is CASSSDGLRYNEQFF. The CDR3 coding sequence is TGTGCCAGCAGCTCAGACGGGCTGCGCTACAATGAGCAGTTCTTC.

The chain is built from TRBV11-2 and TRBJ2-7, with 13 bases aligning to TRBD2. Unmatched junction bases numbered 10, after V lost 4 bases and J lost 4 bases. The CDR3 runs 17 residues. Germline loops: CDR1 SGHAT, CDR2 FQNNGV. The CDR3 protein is CASSSIYGTSGNYEQYF. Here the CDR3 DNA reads TGTGCCAGCAGCTCGATTTATGGGACTAGCGGGAATTACGAGCAGTACTTC.

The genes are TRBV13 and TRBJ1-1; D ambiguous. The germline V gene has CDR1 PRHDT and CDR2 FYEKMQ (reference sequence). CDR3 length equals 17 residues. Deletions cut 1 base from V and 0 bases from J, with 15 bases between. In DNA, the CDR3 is TGTGCCAGCAGCTTAGATTTTCGGGCAGCCATGAACACTGAAGCTTTCTTT. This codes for CASSLDFRAAMNTEAFF.

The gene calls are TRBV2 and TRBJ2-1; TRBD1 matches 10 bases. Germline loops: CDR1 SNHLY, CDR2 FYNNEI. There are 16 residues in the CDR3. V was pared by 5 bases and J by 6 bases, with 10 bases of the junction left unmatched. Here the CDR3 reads CASSRRQGAQSNEQFF. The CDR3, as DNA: TGTGCCAGCAGTCGACGACAGGGGGCGCAGTCCAATGAGCAGTTCTTC.